This T cell receptor beta chain derives from a study of T cell responses to AZD1222 COVID-19 vaccine. As regards this clone: Its cognate antigen is unknown.

The CDR3 has 17 amino acids. Germline trimming cut 1 base from V and 9 bases from J; bases unmatched to any gene: 11. Germline V lookup: CDR1 LGHDT, CDR2 YNNKEL (reference sequence). Sequencing used immunoSEQ multiplex PCR; TCRdb keeps in-frame clones, though not all of them. The top ten hold 4.4% of the sample, which has approximately 110,000 clones, 88% seen once. General study results and limits: Repertoires in all cases were sampled only once the peak T cell response had passed.

The clonotype originates from an adult in good health. This chain connects TRBV3-1 (or the pseudogene TRBV3-2) to TRBJ2-1; the match to TRBD2 covers 11 bases. This specimen consisted of peripheral blood, obtained on day 0 of AZD1222 vaccination. CDR3 in amino acids: CASSQVGGSGGEGEQFF. The DNA for the CDR3 is TGTGCCAGCAGCCAAGTAGGAGGTAGCGGGGGGGAGGGTGAGCAGTTCTTC.